A selection of T cell receptor beta chains follows, all from one sample in a study of metastatic and nonmetastatic thyroid tumors. TCRdb re-called clones from the PCR reads using MiXCR. This table has 37,000 or so clones, about a sixth appearing once. The sequenced sample was blood. These receptors originate from a male donor with papillary thyroid cancer or a benign thyroid nodule (not recorded which). Some clones in this sample may be carry-over from other donors' samples. The CDR3 runs from the conserved cysteine through the conserved F or W. D genes are given only for firm matches. Clone size is not always given. Where it is, it says once, few, many or a class for expanded clones.

v_gene	d_gene	j_gene	abundance	CDR3aa	CDR3nt
TRBV11-2	TRBD2	TRBJ2-3	NA	CANSLGVTTSTDTQYF	TGTGCCAACAGCTTAGGCGTGACGACTAGCACAGATACGCAGTACTTT
TRBV11-2	TRBD1	TRBJ2-1	many	CASNLRGQGAFDEQFF	TGTGCCAGCAACTTAAGGGGGCAGGGGGCATTCGATGAGCAGTTCTTC
TRBV6-4	TRBD1	TRBJ2-3	many	CASRGTGEADTQYF	TGTGCCAGCAGGGGGACAGGGGAGGCAGATACGCAGTATTTT
TRBV4-1	NA	TRBJ2-7	many	CASSQEADVGDEQYF	TGCGCCAGCAGCCAAGAGGCGGACGTCGGAGACGAGCAGTACTTC
TRBV27	TRBD1	TRBJ1-2	medium-sized	CASSRDSSSYYGYTF	TGTGCCAGCAGTCGGGACAGCTCGTCTTACTATGGCTACACCTTC
TRBV19	NA	TRBJ1-2	many	CVSSLGFYGYTF	TGTGTCAGTAGCTTAGGGTTCTATGGCTACACCTTC
TRBV3-1	NA	TRBJ1-4	many	CASSQGPNEKLFF	TGTGCCAGCAGCCAAGGGCCTAATGAAAAACTGTTTTTT
TRBV6-6	NA	TRBJ2-7	few	CASSYSMQGVYEQYF	TGTGCCAGCAGTTACTCGATGCAGGGCGTCTACGAGCAGTACTTC
TRBV10-2	NA	TRBJ2-7	many	CASRQGSSYEQYF	TGCGCCAGCAGACAAGGGAGTTCCTACGAGCAGTACTTC
TRBV5-1	NA	TRBJ2-3	NA	CASSFGHGTDTQYF	TGCGCCAGCAGCTTCGGACACGGCACAGATACGCAGTATTTT
TRBV6-5	NA	TRBJ1-2	medium-sized	CASSYSRGNYGYTF	TGTGCCAGCAGTTACTCGAGGGGTAACTATGGCTACACCTTC
TRBV25-1	TRBD1	TRBJ2-3	many	CASRQGSTDTQYF	TGTGCCAGTCGACAGGGGAGCACAGATACGCAGTATTTT
TRBV6-4	TRBD2	TRBJ2-3	many	CTSSRLRTSGRASTDTQYF	TGTACCAGCAGTCGGCTCAGGACTAGCGGACGTGCTAGCACAGATACGCAGTATTTT
TRBV15	TRBD2	TRBJ2-7	many	CATSRDRGTSGEQYF	TGTGCCACCAGCAGAGATAGGGGGACTAGCGGGGAGCAGTACTTC
TRBV7-8	NA	TRBJ1-2	many	CAGSFLRGGYGYTF	TGTGCCGGCAGCTTTCTTCGGGGAGGCTATGGCTACACCTTC
TRBV7-3	NA	TRBJ2-1	many	CASSLAEYNEQFF	TGTGCCAGCAGCTTAGCGGAGTACAATGAGCAGTTCTTC
TRBV5-1	NA	TRBJ2-1	many	CASSMDSPSSYNEQFF	TGCGCCAGCAGCATGGACAGCCCGAGCTCCTACAATGAGCAGTTCTTC